The 28 T cell receptor beta chains below all came from one sample that was sequenced in a study of T cells of healthy individuals. TCRdb ran MiXCR on the 5' RACE reads and lists one entry per CDR3 protein. The sample holds about 96,000 distinct CDR3 sequences, 15% to 20% seen once. The source of these receptors is a human donor in good health.

This sequence joins TRBV10-3 and TRBJ2-4, with TRBD1 matching 9 bases. The CDR3 has 12 residues. Germline-derived CDR1 and CDR2 are ENHRY and SYGVKD. The junction had 4 bases not matched to a gene; V was cut back by 4 bases and J by 12 bases. The CDR3 sequence: CAISGSGQGQYF. CDR3 nucleotides: TGTGCCATCAGTGGTTCGGGACAGGGTCAGTACTTC.

The CDR3 region is CATSDPGQGIDEQFF. For the CDR3, the DNA is TGTGCCACCAGTGACCCCGGGCAGGGGATAGATGAGCAGTTCTTC. The chain combines TRBV24-1 with TRBJ2-1; possibly TRBD1 for D (6 bases). V lost 4 bases, J lost 8 bases, and 17 bases lay in between. The CDR3 is made up of 15 amino acids. Per germline, CDR1 KGHDR and CDR2 SFDVKD.

The V and J genes are TRBV30 and TRBJ2-2, with D unresolved. The CDR3 covers 15 residues. V was trimmed by 6 bases and J by 2 bases, leaving 16 bases between them. CDR1 and CDR2 from the germline V gene are GTSNPN and SVGIG (reference sequence). The CDR3 coding sequence is TGTGCCTGTGGCGATTTAGGATTAAACACCGGGGAGCTGTTTTTT. It encodes CACGDLGLNTGELFF.

V and J are TRBV7-9 and TRBJ2-7; TRBD1 matches 7 bases. CDR1 is SEHNR and CDR2 is FQNEAQ in the germline V gene (reference sequence). V shed 2 bases, J shed 2 bases, and the junction held 9 bases outside the gene matches. The CDR3 extends over 16 amino acids. The CDR3 DNA reads as TGTGCCAGCAGCTTAAGTACCCCGGGACAGACCTACGAGCAGTACTTC. Residues: CASSLSTPGQTYEQYF.

This clonotype has ten or more counts. This sequence joins TRBV9 and TRBJ2-7; D call uncertain. Germline V lookup: CDR1 SGDLS, CDR2 YYNGEE. The V end lost 0 bases, the J end lost 0 bases, and 7 bases lay between the germline ends. The CDR3 has 14 amino acids. CDR3: CASSVELASYEQYF. The CDR3 DNA reads as TGTGCCAGCAGCGTAGAACTGGCCTCCTACGAGCAGTACTTC.

The V gene is TRBV5-4, the J gene TRBJ2-7, with 7 bases that match TRBD1. Trimming cost V 4 bases and J 2 bases; bases outside gene matches: 15. Germline V gene sequence: CDR1 SGHNT, CDR2 YYREEE (reference sequence). This CDR3 has 17 amino acids. The CDR3 DNA sequence: TGTGCCAGCAGCCCCTATGCCCTAGGACAGGATGCCTACGAGCAGTACTTC. It translates to CASSPYALGQDAYEQYF.

This clonotype was counted a few times. CDR3 amino acids: CASSTARGRPTGELFF. The DNA for the CDR3 is TGTGCCAGCAGCACAGCCCGGGGCAGGCCCACCGGGGAGCTGTTTTTT. V usage is TRBV7-2 and J usage is TRBJ2-2; D is tentatively TRBD1 or TRBD2 (5 bases each). Germline V gene lookup returns CDR1 SGHTA and CDR2 FQGNSA. The CDR3 totals 16 residues. The V end was cut by 5 bases, the J end by 4 bases, with 17 bases between.

This clonotype was counted ten times or more. The V call is TRBV23-1, the J call TRBJ2-5; 10 bases fit TRBD1. TRBV23-1 is filed as an ORF, its function uncertain. The CDR3 extends over 15 amino acids. The ends lost 6 bases at V and 3 bases at J; junction bases unmatched: 7. CDR3 region: CASRLTGGLKETQYF. In DNA, the CDR3 is TGCGCCAGCAGATTGACAGGGGGCCTGAAAGAGACCCAGTACTTC.

This clonotype was counted a few times. V and J are TRBV4-1 and TRBJ2-5; D uncertain. This CDR3 spans 13 amino acids. The V gene lost 6 bases and the J gene lost 2 bases, with 10 bases spanning the gap. CDR1 is MGHRA, CDR2 YSYEKL, per germline. CDR3 sequence (DNA): TGCGCCAGCAGTCTAGTGGGACAAGAGACCCAGTACTTC. Translating gives CASSLVGQETQYF.

About this clonotype itself: It may be a read error: a sequence one base away is much more abundant. The J gene is TRBJ2-3, the V gene TRBV4-1; 11 bases are shared with TRBD2. The CDR3 contains 15 residues. V lost 6 bases, J lost 5 bases, and 7 bases stayed unmatched. Germline CDR1 MGHRA, CDR2 YSYEKL. The CDR3 DNA reads as TGCGCCAGCAGACAACTCGGACTAGCGGGAGATACGCAGTATTTT. Encoded protein: CASRQLGLAGDTQYF.

At least ten counts were recorded for this clonotype. This chain connects TRBV6-5 to TRBJ1-2, with a weak D call TRBD1 (6 bases). Germline CDR1 and CDR2: MNHEY and SVGAGI. The CDR3 runs to 12 residues. V lost 8 bases, J lost 8 bases, and 15 bases lay in between. The CDR3 reads CASFRGTRGYTF. The CDR3 bases are TGTGCCAGCTTCAGGGGCACAAGGGGCTACACCTTC.

This clonotype was observed many times. CDR3 residues: CASRRGDYGYTF. In DNA, the CDR3 is TGTGCCAGCAGACGGGGGGACTATGGCTACACCTTC. The rearrangement links TRBV9 to TRBJ1-2, with D possibly matching TRBD1 (5 bases). CDR3 length: 12 residues. V lost 5 bases and J 3 bases, leaving 8 bases between the germline ends. Germline lookup yields CDR1 SGDLS and CDR2 YYNGEE.

This clonotype showed up just a few times. The V gene is TRBV6-4, the J gene TRBJ2-2, with a tentative D call TRBD2 (5 bases). The CDR3 length is 14 residues. CDR1 and CDR2 (germline): MRHNA, SNTAGT. V gave up 7 bases and J gave up 7 bases, with 16 bases separating them. The CDR3 spells CASITDWTIGELFF. CDR3 DNA: TGTGCCAGCATAACGGACTGGACGATCGGGGAGCTGTTTTTT.

This clonotype was seen a few times. The chain combines TRBV20-1 with TRBJ2-2; perhaps TRBD1 as D (6 bases). The germline gives CDR1 DFQATT, CDR2 SNEGSKA (reference sequence). V was shortened by 5 bases and J by 4 bases, with 14 bases between the two germline ends. The CDR3 sequence is 14 residues long. CDR3 nucleotides: TGCAGTGCTCTCCAACGGACAGTCACCGGGGAGCTGTTTTTT. Encoded protein: CSALQRTVTGELFF.

This clonotype was detected only a few times. This chain joins TRBV6-2 or TRBV6-3 and TRBJ1-2; D remains unclear. The CDR3 has 11 residues. Germline CDR1 is MNHEY and CDR2 is SVGEGT. V was trimmed by 4 bases and J by 7 bases, leaving 7 bases between them. CDR3 in amino acids: CASSSVSGYTF. The CDR3 coding sequence is TGTGCCAGCAGTTCGGTGTCTGGCTACACCTTC.

The chain combines TRBV5-1 with TRBJ2-7; TRBD1 matches 7 bases. V shed 4 bases, J shed 1 base, and the junction held 8 bases outside the gene matches. Per germline, CDR1 SGHRS and CDR2 YFSETQ. The CDR3 sequence is 15 residues long. Here the CDR3 DNA reads TGCGCCAGCAGCATAAGGGGGACAGAATCCTACGAGCAGTACTTC. Translation: CASSIRGTESYEQYF.

As DNA, the CDR3 is TGTGCCAGCAGCATTGCCGGACAGGGCGGGGTGTCAAGCGGGAGAATATCCTACGAGCAGTACTTC. Protein sequence: CASSIAGQGGVSSGRISYEQYF. This chain joins TRBV6-5 and TRBJ2-7, with D perhaps given as TRBD1 or TRBD2 (8 bases each). Looked up from germline, CDR1 is MNHEY and CDR2 is SVGAGI. The CDR3 is made up of 22 amino acids. The germline V and J ends were trimmed by 6 bases and 1 base, with 37 bases remaining between them.

The rearrangement uses TRBV10-3 and TRBJ2-7; D is perhaps TRBD2 (5 bases). Germline values: CDR1 ENHRY, CDR2 SYGVKD. The V and J ends lost 2 bases and 0 bases respectively, with 17 bases between them. The CDR3 loop spans 17 amino acids. The CDR3 loop is CAISETMRRGLSYEQYF. CDR3 DNA sequence: TGTGCCATCAGTGAGACCATGCGACGGGGTCTCTCCTACGAGCAGTACTTC.

The rearrangement links TRBV20-1 to TRBJ2-1, with TRBD1 as a possible D gene (6 bases). The CDR3 consists of 13 residues. V gave up 5 bases and J gave up 7 bases, with 15 bases separating them. Germline loops: CDR1 DFQATT, CDR2 SNEGSKA (reference sequence). CDR3 in amino acids: CSAAPGAANEQFF. In nucleotides, the CDR3 is TGCAGTGCTGCCCCAGGGGCGGCGAATGAGCAGTTCTTC.

The chain links TRBV30 to TRBJ2-1, with 7 bases aligning to TRBD1. With V trimmed by 7 bases and J by 4 bases, 10 bases remained unmatched. Germline V lookup: CDR1 GTSNPN, CDR2 SVGIG (reference sequence). The CDR3 extends over 14 amino acids. The CDR3 bases are TGTGCCTCGGACCGGGACAGCTCTTACAATGAGCAGTTCTTC. This gives the protein CASDRDSSYNEQFF.

This chain connects TRBV2 to TRBJ2-4; TRBD1 might be the D (5 bases). Germline CDR1 is SNHLY and CDR2 is FYNNEI. Trimming pared 4 bases from V and 1 base from J, leaving 14 bases between. The CDR3 is made up of 16 amino acids. CDR3 sequence reads: CASSGTPDGAKNIQYF. CDR3 bases: TGTGCCAGCAGTGGGACACCCGACGGGGCCAAAAACATTCAGTACTTC.

V gene TRBV28 combines with J gene TRBJ2-3, with TRBD2 identical over 9 bases. The CDR3 covers 14 residues. J was trimmed by 7 bases and V by 8 bases; bases with no gene match: 10. The V gene's germline CDR1 is MDHEN and CDR2 SYDVKM. The CDR3 DNA reads TGTGCCAGCGAGGCGCGCGGGGGGGCAAATACGCAGTATTTT. Protein sequence: CASEARGGANTQYF.

This rearrangement joins TRBV10-3 to TRBJ2-1; no clear D gene. In germline, CDR1 is ENHRY, CDR2 SYGVKD. The CDR3 extends over 12 amino acids. The V end lost 8 bases, the J end lost 2 bases, and 7 bases lay between the germline ends. CDR3 nucleotide sequence: TGTGCCATCCAGAGAACCTACAATGAGCAGTTCTTC. It specifies CAIQRTYNEQFF.

This chain uses TRBV13 with TRBJ1-1, with D uncertain. Looked up from germline, CDR1 is PRHDT and CDR2 is FYEKMQ (reference sequence). This CDR3 is built from 15 residues. V shed 0 bases and J shed 4 bases, with 12 bases lying between them. Written as DNA, the CDR3 is TGTGCCAGCAGCTTAGGCCTGGTTGGAGTCACTGAAGCTTTCTTT. Amino acids: CASSLGLVGVTEAFF.

This clonotype showed up just a few times. This chain joins TRBV7-2 and TRBJ2-1; TRBD1 matches at 11 bases. The CDR3 sequence is 11 residues long. V was pared by 8 bases and J by 9 bases, with 0 bases of the junction left unmatched. Germline V CDR1 and CDR2: SGHTA, FQGNSA. DNA of the CDR3: TGTGCCAGCGGGACAGGGGGTGAGCAGTTCTTC. Translating gives CASGTGGEQFF.

In this sample, this clonotype turned up a few times. The rearrangement joins TRBV6-6 to TRBJ2-3, with D maybe TRBD2 (6 bases). Deletions cut 2 bases from V and 4 bases from J, with 10 bases between. The CDR3 consists of 14 residues. The germline gives CDR1 MNHNY, CDR2 SVGAGI (reference sequence). The CDR3 DNA follows: TGTGCCAGCAGTTACACCGGGGGAGCAGATACGCAGTATTTT. Residues: CASSYTGGADTQYF.

The rearrangement joins TRBV15 to TRBJ2-7, with D perhaps TRBD1 (6 bases). Germline CDR1 LNHNV, CDR2 YYDKDF (reference sequence). This CDR3 contains 13 residues. Trimming cost V 2 bases and J 4 bases, with 9 bases left between them. The chain's CDR3 is CATSRFQGYEQYF. CDR3 DNA sequence: TGTGCCACCAGCAGATTCCAGGGGTACGAGCAGTACTTC.

This clonotype was counted only a few times. The chain uses TRBV7-2 and TRBJ2-2, with D unclear. Per the germline V gene, CDR1 is SGHTA and CDR2 is FQGNSA. V was trimmed by 1 base and J by 6 bases, leaving 9 bases between them. The CDR3 extends over 14 amino acids. CDR3 sequence: CASSLGGNAGELFF. The CDR3 bases are TGTGCCAGCAGCTTAGGGGGTAACGCCGGGGAGCTGTTTTTT.